The entry below describes one T cell receptor beta chain. PCR was performed using 60 Vbeta and 13 Jbeta primers. Profiled with immunoSEQ multiplex PCR; TCRdb holds only in-frame clones, not every one. The table shows approximately 180,000 clones, with about four fifths occurring only once. This cohort consisted of healthy bone marrow donors. These data originate in a study of cytomegalovirus exposure and HLA in healthy donors. Study at large: Of all 400 or so donors who were genotyped, roughly 81% belonged to the Caucasian-associated ancestry cluster.

This CDR3 region has 16 residues. CDR1 MGHRA and CDR2 YSYEKL come from the germline V gene. V lost 4 bases to trimming and J lost 1 base, with 16 bases between them. The sequenced sample consisted of PBMCs. This sequence originates from a man between 25 and 39 years old in good health and CMV-seropositive. V is TRBV4-1 and J is TRBJ1-1; no clear D. CDR3 loop: CASSPQRGKGNTEAFF. In nucleotides, the CDR3 is TGCGCCAGCAGCCCTCAGCGGGGTAAAGGGAACACTGAAGCTTTCTTT.